The next 13 T cell receptor beta chains were all read from a single sample in a study of OX40 agonist ivuxolimab in advanced cancers. Profiling relied on immunoSEQ multiplex PCR, and the TCRdb table lists in-frame clones only, not all of them. Here the sample spans tens of thousands of clones, around nine tenths being singletons. Sequencing used CD4+ or CD8+ T cells sorted from blood, obtained in a trial of the OX40 agonist ivuxolimab. These receptors originate from an adult with an advanced solid tumor such as melanoma, head and neck, liver or kidney cancer.

This chain connects TRBV6-1 to TRBJ1-1; D gene unclear. Trimming stripped 5 bases from V and 11 bases from J, with 18 bases between. The CDR3 has 13 residues. In germline, CDR1 is MNHNS, CDR2 SASEGT. For the CDR3, the DNA is TGTGCCAGCAGTTCCGAGTTGGCGGGAATCGCTTTCTTT. Translated, it gives CASSSELAGIAFF.

The rearrangement uses TRBV15 and TRBJ2-1; D uncertain. V was trimmed by 2 bases and J by 0 bases, leaving 5 bases between them. Looked up from germline, CDR1 is LNHNV and CDR2 is YYDKDF (reference sequence). The CDR3 spans 14 residues. DNA for the CDR3: TGTGCCACCAGCAGATCTAGCTCCTACAATGAGCAGTTCTTC. Translation: CATSRSSSYNEQFF.

The chain has TRBV28 and TRBJ2-1; TRBD2 aligns across 7 bases. From germline, CDR1 is MDHEN and CDR2 SYDVKM. J was trimmed by 8 bases and V by 7 bases; bases with no gene match: 8. This CDR3 is built from 13 residues. The chain's CDR3 is CASTPPAGDEQFF. As DNA, the CDR3 is TGTGCCAGCACTCCCCCCGCGGGAGATGAGCAGTTCTTC. Variable domain in full (rest from reference TRBV28 and TRBJ2-1): DVKVTQSSRYLVKRTGEKVFLECVQDMDHENMFWYRQDPGLGLRLIYFSYDVKMKEKGDIPEGYSVSREKKERFSLILESASTNQTSMYLCASTPPAGDEQFFGPGTRLTVL.

The rearrangement uses TRBV10-3 and TRBJ1-6, with 7 bases lining up with TRBD1. Germline-derived CDR1 and CDR2 are ENHRY and SYGVKD. There are 14 residues in the CDR3. J lost 7 bases, V lost 6 bases, and 6 bases had no gene match. CDR3 in DNA: TGTGCCATCAGCAAGACAGGGAACAATTCACCCCTCCACTTT. Translated, it gives CAISKTGNNSPLHF.

The chain links TRBV12-2 to TRBJ2-1; the DNA was not used to check the table's D call, TRBD2. TRBV12-2 is a known pseudogene. CDR3 length: 15 amino acids. The CDR3 protein is CASRLQDVGRDEQFF. DNA for the CDR3: TGTGCAAGTCGCTTACAGGACGTAGGGAGGGATGAGCAGTTCTTC.

The V and J genes are TRBV5-4 and TRBJ1-3; D perhaps matches TRBD1 (5 bases). The germline V and J ends were trimmed by 2 bases and 3 bases, with 12 bases remaining between them. Germline V CDR1 and CDR2: SGHNT, YYREEE (reference sequence). CDR3 size: 15 residues. The DNA for the CDR3 is TGTGCCAGCAGCTTTGAGAGGGGAGGTGGAAACACCATATATTTT. It translates to CASSFERGGGNTIYF.

This rearrangement joins TRBV5-1 to TRBJ1-2, with D uncertain. The ends were cut back, 0 bases at V and 5 bases at J, with 14 bases in the middle. The CDR3 is 15 amino acids. Germline CDR1 and CDR2: SGHRS and YFSETQ. The CDR3 region has the DNA TGCGCCAGCAGCTTGGGGGGAATTACTGGTTATGGCTACACCTTC. Translated: CASSLGGITGYGYTF.

The chain carries TRBV12-5 and TRBJ1-1, with 10 nucleotides matching TRBD1. With V trimmed by 1 base and J by 2 bases, 7 bases remained unmatched. CDR1 LGHNT and CDR2 FRNRAP come from the germline V gene. This CDR3 region has 17 residues. Here the CDR3 reads CASGLARGTGANTEAFF. CDR3 coding DNA: TGTGCTAGTGGTTTGGCACGGGGGACAGGGGCCAACACTGAAGCTTTCTTT.

The chain uses TRBV15 and TRBJ1-4; TRBD1 aligns across 7 bases. The CDR3 runs to 19 residues. J lost 8 bases, V lost 1 base, and 19 bases had no gene match. Germline V gene sequence: CDR1 LNHNV, CDR2 YYDKDF (reference sequence). CDR3 nucleotides: TGTGCCACCAGCAGAGGGTACGGGGGGACAGCAAGTTTTAAGGAAAAACTGTTTTTT. It encodes CATSRGYGGTASFKEKLFF.

V and J are TRBV19 and TRBJ2-1; 8 bases align to TRBD2. The CDR3 has 16 residues. Trimming removed 6 bases from V and 4 bases from J; junction bases left unmatched: 11. CDR1 LNHDA and CDR2 SQIVND come from the germline V gene (reference sequence). CDR3 sequence (DNA): TGTGCCAGTAGATCCCTCGGGAGGGGTGAGTACAATGAGCAGTTCTTC. This codes for CASRSLGRGEYNEQFF.

The V gene is TRBV30, the J gene TRBJ1-5; tentative D call: TRBD1 (6 bases). The CDR3 totals 13 residues. Germline values: CDR1 GTSNPN, CDR2 SVGIG (reference sequence). Between the trimmed V and J ends, which lost 2 bases and 7 bases, there was a span of 12 bases. CDR3 nucleotides: TGTGCCTGGAGTACAGGGTTGAGACAGCCCCAGCATTTT. Encoded protein: CAWSTGLRQPQHF. Combining the CDR3 with reference TRBV30 and TRBJ1-5 gives the whole variable domain SQTIHQWPATLVQPVGSPLSLECTVEGTSNPNLYWYRQAAGRGLQLLFYSVGIGQISSEVPQNLSASRPQDRQFILSSKKLLLSDSGFYLCAWSTGLRQPQHFGDGTRLSIL.

The V gene is TRBV6-1, the J gene TRBJ2-1, with TRBD1 matching over 7 bases. With 1 base clipped from V and 2 bases from J, the junction kept 5 bases outside the gene matches. There are 16 residues in the CDR3. Germline assignment: CDR1 MNHNS and CDR2 SASEGT. In nucleotides, the CDR3 is TGTGCCAGCAGTGAAGAAGGGGGCAGCCCCTACAATGAGCAGTTCTTC. Residues: CASSEEGGSPYNEQFF.

The V gene is TRBV21-1, the J gene TRBJ1-1; TRBD1, as called in the table, went unchecked against the DNA. TRBV21-1 represents a pseudogene. This CDR3 comprises 16 residues. The CDR3, as DNA: TGTGCCAGCAGCAAATCTTCTGGGGGCAGGGACACTGAAGCTTTCTTT. It is translated as CASSKSSGGRDTEAFF.